Listed below are T cell receptor beta chains from one sample, sequenced in a study of spatial heterogeneity in lung cancer. TCRdb processed the 5' RACE reads anew with MiXCR; each CDR3 protein has one entry. Counted here are 17,000 or so distinct CDR3 sequences, under 7% occurring once; the ten biggest clones make up 3.7%. Sequenced material: lung tumor tissue, taken at surgery. The receptors come from a female donor with early-stage non-small cell lung cancer. Each CDR3 is given with its conserved first and last residue. The order of the fields is D gene, CDR3 length, clone size, J gene, V gene, CDR3 DNA, CDR3 protein. A D gene is named only where the DNA matches it firmly. Some rows have no size entry. The others give once, few or many, or a class for an expanded clone.

d_gene: TRBD1; len: 13; abundance: many; j_gene: TRBJ2-1; v_gene: TRBV5-8; CDR3nt: TGTGCCAGCTCGGGGACAGCATACAATGAGCAGTTCTTC; CDR3aa: CASSGTAYNEQFF
d_gene: .; len: 16; abundance: many; j_gene: TRBJ2-5; v_gene: TRBV5-4; CDR3nt: TGTGCCAGCAGCTTGGGGCAAGACGTTCGGTTAGAGACCCAGTACTTC; CDR3aa: CASSLGQDVRLETQYF
d_gene: .; len: 15; abundance: many; j_gene: TRBJ2-7; v_gene: TRBV28; CDR3nt: TGTGCCAGCAGTTTAACCGGGCCTGGTTCCTACGAGCAGTACTTC; CDR3aa: CASSLTGPGSYEQYF
d_gene: TRBD1; len: 18; abundance: .; j_gene: TRBJ1-1; v_gene: TRBV11-2; CDR3nt: TGTGCCAGCAGCCGAAGAAGACAGGGATTTTCTGCGGACACTGAAGCTTTCTTT; CDR3aa: CASSRRRQGFSADTEAFF
d_gene: .; len: 15; abundance: many; j_gene: TRBJ2-3; v_gene: TRBV5-4; CDR3nt: TGTGCCAGCAGCTTGGAGCGCTCGAATGGAGATACGCAGTATTTT; CDR3aa: CASSLERSNGDTQYF
d_gene: .; len: 14; abundance: many; j_gene: TRBJ2-7; v_gene: TRBV6-1; CDR3nt: TGTGCCAGCAGTGAACTCGGCGAATCCTACGAGCAGTACTTC; CDR3aa: CASSELGESYEQYF
d_gene: TRBD1; len: 15; abundance: medium-sized; j_gene: TRBJ1-6; v_gene: TRBV7-2; CDR3nt: TGTGCCAGCAGCCGAGGGACAGATTATAATTCACCCCTCCACTTT; CDR3aa: CASSRGTDYNSPLHF
d_gene: .; len: 15; abundance: many; j_gene: TRBJ2-1; v_gene: TRBV7-8; CDR3nt: TGTGCCAGCAGCTTAGCGGCCAGCTCCTACAATGAGCAGTTCTTC; CDR3aa: CASSLAASSYNEQFF
d_gene: .; len: 15; abundance: many; j_gene: TRBJ2-7; v_gene: TRBV20-1; CDR3nt: TGCAGTGCTAGAGATTTCAGAGTAGCCACCTACGAGCAGTACTTC; CDR3aa: CSARDFRVATYEQYF
d_gene: .; len: 15; abundance: many; j_gene: TRBJ2-1; v_gene: TRBV6-2/TRBV6-3; CDR3nt: TGTGCCAGCAGTGACCTAGGGGGCTCCTACAATGAGCAGTTCTTC; CDR3aa: CASSDLGGSYNEQFF
d_gene: .; len: 15; abundance: many; j_gene: TRBJ2-5; v_gene: TRBV5-1; CDR3nt: TGCGCCAGCAGCTTGGGATCACCGGTGGGAGAGACCCAGTACTTC; CDR3aa: CASSLGSPVGETQYF
d_gene: .; len: 12; abundance: medium-sized; j_gene: TRBJ1-2; v_gene: TRBV5-1; CDR3nt: TGCGCCAGCAGCCCCGACGGGAAGGGCTACACCTTC; CDR3aa: CASSPDGKGYTF
d_gene: TRBD2; len: 18; abundance: many; j_gene: TRBJ2-1; v_gene: TRBV5-4; CDR3nt: TGTGCCAGCAGTACTGGACTAGCGGGAGTAAGCTCCTACAATGAGCAGTTCTTC; CDR3aa: CASSTGLAGVSSYNEQFF
d_gene: .; len: 11; abundance: medium-sized; j_gene: TRBJ1-1; v_gene: TRBV20-1; CDR3nt: TGCAGTCAGAACCGAAACACTGAAGCTTTCTTT; CDR3aa: CSQNRNTEAFF
d_gene: TRBD1; len: 17; abundance: many; j_gene: TRBJ2-6; v_gene: TRBV12-3/TRBV12-4; CDR3nt: TGTGCCAGCAGTTTAAACACAGGGGGCTCTGGGGCCAACGTCCTGACTTTC; CDR3aa: CASSLNTGGSGANVLTF
d_gene: .; len: 12; abundance: many; j_gene: TRBJ2-1; v_gene: TRBV29-1; CDR3nt: TGCAGCGTTGGGCGCTGGAACAATGAGCAGTTCTTC; CDR3aa: CSVGRWNNEQFF
d_gene: .; len: 16; abundance: many; j_gene: TRBJ1-5; v_gene: TRBV24-1; CDR3nt: TGTGCCACCAGTGATCCCCGACGGGGCGGCAATCAGCCCCAGCATTTT; CDR3aa: CATSDPRRGGNQPQHF
d_gene: TRBD2; len: 17; abundance: many; j_gene: TRBJ2-3; v_gene: TRBV15; CDR3nt: TGTGCCACCAGCAACCGAACGGCGGGAGGGCCCACAGATACGCAGTATTTT; CDR3aa: CATSNRTAGGPTDTQYF
d_gene: .; len: 15; abundance: many; j_gene: TRBJ1-5; v_gene: TRBV6-2/TRBV6-3; CDR3nt: TGTGCCAGCAGCCCACGGGGGCAGCGGAATCAGCCCCAGCATTTT; CDR3aa: CASSPRGQRNQPQHF
d_gene: TRBD1; len: 18; abundance: .; j_gene: TRBJ1-5; v_gene: TRBV4-2; CDR3nt: TGTGCCAGCAGCCCAGGGACAGGGGGCTCGGGGAACAATCAGCCCCAGCATTTT; CDR3aa: CASSPGTGGSGNNQPQHF
d_gene: .; len: 14; abundance: many; j_gene: TRBJ2-7; v_gene: TRBV5-1; CDR3nt: TGCGCCAGCAGCCCGGACAGCGTCTCCTACGAGCAGTACTTC; CDR3aa: CASSPDSVSYEQYF
d_gene: .; len: 15; abundance: medium-sized; j_gene: TRBJ1-1; v_gene: TRBV6-1; CDR3nt: TGTGCCAGCAGGCCGTTAAACAGGGCTAGCACTGAAGCTTTCTTT; CDR3aa: CASRPLNRASTEAFF
d_gene: .; len: 17; abundance: .; j_gene: TRBJ1-1; v_gene: TRBV9; CDR3nt: TGTGCCAGCAGCGTAGGGTTCCGGGGACCCCTAAGCACTGAAGCTTTCTTT; CDR3aa: CASSVGFRGPLSTEAFF
d_gene: .; len: 12; abundance: many; j_gene: TRBJ2-7; v_gene: TRBV18; CDR3nt: TGTGCCAGCTCACCACTCGGCTACGAGCAGTACTTC; CDR3aa: CASSPLGYEQYF